What follows is one T cell receptor (beta chain) and its context. No antigen is known for it. Relapse after autologous stem cell transplantation occurred in every patient, and brentuximab vedotin exposure varied. This record belongs to a study of PD-1 blockade in classical Hodgkin lymphoma. Findings of the study overall: What caused the repertoire differences, perhaps disease activity or prior therapy, remains undefined.

Only in-frame clones appear in the TCRdb table, and some are missing; sequencing was by immunoSEQ multiplex PCR. This table has some 100,000 clones, approximately 90% appearing once. The CDR3 covers 16 residues. Germline V gene data show CDR1 as MNHEY and CDR2 as SVGAGI. The germline V and J ends were trimmed by 2 bases and 0 bases, with 13 bases remaining between them. This specimen was peripheral blood mononuclear cells (PBMCs), taken before the second cycle of nivolumab. The chain links TRBV6-5 to TRBJ1-1; D is unresolved. The source is a human donor with classical Hodgkin lymphoma. Here the CDR3 reads CASSYGSTDMNTEAFF. The CDR3 nucleotides are TGTGCCAGCAGTTACGGTTCGACCGACATGAACACTGAAGCTTTCTTT.